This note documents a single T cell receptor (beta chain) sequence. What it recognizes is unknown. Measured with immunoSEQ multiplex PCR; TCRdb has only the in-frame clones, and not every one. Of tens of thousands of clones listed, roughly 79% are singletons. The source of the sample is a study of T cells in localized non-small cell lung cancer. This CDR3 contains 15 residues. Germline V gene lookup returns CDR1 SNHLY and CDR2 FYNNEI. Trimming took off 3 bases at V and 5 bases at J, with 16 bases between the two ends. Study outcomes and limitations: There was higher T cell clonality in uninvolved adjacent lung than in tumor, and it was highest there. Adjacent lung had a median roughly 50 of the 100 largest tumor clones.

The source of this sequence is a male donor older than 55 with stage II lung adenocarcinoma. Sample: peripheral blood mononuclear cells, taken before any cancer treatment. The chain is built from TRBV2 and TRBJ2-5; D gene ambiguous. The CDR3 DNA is TGTGCCAGCAGTGAGCGCGACCGCCCGGGCGAGACCCAGTACTTC. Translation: CASSERDRPGETQYF.